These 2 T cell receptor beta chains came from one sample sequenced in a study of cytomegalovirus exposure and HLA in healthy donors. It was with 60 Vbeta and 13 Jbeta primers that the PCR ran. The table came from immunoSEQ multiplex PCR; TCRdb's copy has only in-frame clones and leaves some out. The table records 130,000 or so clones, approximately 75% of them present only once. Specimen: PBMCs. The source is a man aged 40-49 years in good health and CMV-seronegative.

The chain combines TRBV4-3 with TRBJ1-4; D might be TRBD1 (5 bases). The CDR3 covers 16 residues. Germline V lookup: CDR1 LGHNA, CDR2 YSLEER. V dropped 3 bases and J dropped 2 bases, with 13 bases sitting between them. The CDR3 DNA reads TGCGCCAGCAGCCACGGTACCCAGGGCACTAATGAAAAACTGTTTTTT. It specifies CASSHGTQGTNEKLFF.

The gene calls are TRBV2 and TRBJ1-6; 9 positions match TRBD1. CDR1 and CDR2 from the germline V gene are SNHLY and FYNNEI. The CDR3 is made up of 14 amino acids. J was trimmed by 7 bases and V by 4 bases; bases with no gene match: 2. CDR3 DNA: TGTGCCAGCAGTGGCGGGACAGGGAATTCACCCCTCCACTTT. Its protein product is CASSGGTGNSPLHF. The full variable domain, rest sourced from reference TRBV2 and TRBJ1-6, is EPEVTQTPSHQVTQMGQEVILRCVPISNHLYFYWYRQILGQKVEFLVSFYNNEISEKSEIFDDQFSVERPDGSNFTLKIRSTKLEDSAMYFCASSGGTGNSPLHFGNGTRLTVT.